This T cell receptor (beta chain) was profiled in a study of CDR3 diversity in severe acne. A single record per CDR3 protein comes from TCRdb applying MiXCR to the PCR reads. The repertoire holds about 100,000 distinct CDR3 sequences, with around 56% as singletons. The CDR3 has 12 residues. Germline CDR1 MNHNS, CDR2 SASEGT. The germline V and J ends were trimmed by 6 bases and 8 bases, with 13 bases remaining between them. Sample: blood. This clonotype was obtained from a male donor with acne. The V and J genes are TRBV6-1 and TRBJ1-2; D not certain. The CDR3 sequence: CASSTLSLGYTF. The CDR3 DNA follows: TGTGCCAGCAGCACGCTATCACTGGGCTACACCTTC.